One sample yielded the 30 T cell receptor beta chains listed below, sequenced in a study of blood T cell repertoires in COVID-19 (dated by TCRdb to the early 2020s). Library prep was done by the immunoSEQ multiplex PCR assay. TCRdb's version of the immuneACCESS table is confined to in-frame rearrangements and falls short of the full clone set. An unresolved V gene accounts for under half of the shortfall where checked; the remainder is of unknown origin. The sample data list fewer than 85,000 clones, and 82% of these were observed just once. Roughly 4.2% of the sample is held by the ten biggest clonotypes. Material: peripheral blood. The receptors stem from a woman in her fifties or sixties with acute or convalescent COVID-19.

V and J are TRBV9 and TRBJ2-5; 7 bases are a match to TRBD2. The CDR3 extends over 16 amino acids. The junction had 9 bases not matched to a gene; V was cut back by 0 bases and J by 4 bases. Looked up from germline, CDR1 is SGDLS and CDR2 is YYNGEE. CDR3 sequence reads: CASSVVHGGRGETQYF. The CDR3 DNA reads as TGTGCCAGCAGCGTAGTCCATGGCGGGAGAGGAGAGACCCAGTACTTC.

The chain employs TRBV5-5 and TRBJ1-5, with 7 bases lining up with TRBD1. Germline V lookup: CDR1 SGHKS, CDR2 YYEKEE (reference sequence). The ends lost 4 bases at V and 0 bases at J; junction bases unmatched: 16. The CDR3 is 19 residues long. CDR3: CASSPGGTVNLYSNQPQHF. The CDR3, as DNA: TGTGCCAGCAGCCCAGGAGGGACAGTTAATCTTTATAGCAATCAGCCCCAGCATTTT.

The chain uses TRBV5-1 and TRBJ2-7, with 8 bases lining up with TRBD2. After removal of 4 bases from V and 5 bases from J, the junction contained 14 bases not matched to a gene. Per the germline V gene, CDR1 is SGHRS and CDR2 is YFSETQ. The CDR3 is 16 amino acids. The CDR3 reads CASSTATSGPSNEQYF. CDR3 coding DNA: TGCGCCAGCAGCACCGCAACTAGCGGACCTTCCAACGAGCAGTACTTC.

The chain employs TRBV7-3 and TRBJ2-3, with a tentative D call TRBD1 (5 bases). V was shortened by 5 bases and J by 6 bases, with 12 bases between the two germline ends. The CDR3 covers 13 residues. Germline CDR1 reads SGHTA; CDR2 reads FQGTGA. This CDR3 reads CASSHYGADTQYF. The CDR3 DNA reads TGTGCCAGCAGCCATTATGGGGCCGATACGCAGTATTTT.

This clone occurred a few times. The V and J genes are TRBV5-8 and TRBJ1-2; D not certain. Deletions cut 0 bases from V and 6 bases from J, with 21 bases between. The CDR3 has 17 residues. Per germline, CDR1 SGHTS and CDR2 YDEGEE. CDR3 sequence reads: CASSLALNRALADGYTF. DNA of the CDR3: TGTGCCAGCAGCTTGGCCTTGAACCGGGCCCTAGCCGATGGCTACACCTTC.

The chain has TRBV12-3 or TRBV12-4 and TRBJ1-1, with D possibly being TRBD1 (5 bases). V was pared by 2 bases and J by 12 bases, with 16 bases between. CDR3 size: 13 residues. CDR3 bases: TGTGCCAGCAGTTTACTTGAGGGACTGGAAACTTTCTTT. Protein sequence: CASSLLEGLETFF.

Here the CDR3 DNA reads TGTGCCAGCAGTTTGAGAGCCTCTGGAAACACCATATATTTT. This sequence encodes CASSLRASGNTIYF. This chain joins TRBV28 and TRBJ1-3, with D unclear. From germline, CDR1 is MDHEN and CDR2 SYDVKM. V lost 3 bases and J 0 bases, leaving 6 bases between the germline ends. The CDR3 totals 14 residues.

This clone was recorded a few times. The rearrangement links TRBV2 to TRBJ1-5; 9 bases fit TRBD1. Trimming removed 5 bases from V and 3 bases from J; junction bases left unmatched: 5. The CDR3 extends over 15 amino acids. Germline loops: CDR1 SNHLY, CDR2 FYNNEI. CDR3 bases: TGTGCCAGCAGTCGGACAGGGGTCAACAATCAGCCCCAGCATTTT. This sequence encodes CASSRTGVNNQPQHF.

The CDR3 bases are TGTGCCAGCAGCCCCCGGGGAGGGGGAACGATGAAAGAGCCCCAGCATTTT. Residues: CASSPRGGGTMKEPQHF. The rearrangement joins TRBV7-2 to TRBJ1-5; a possible D gene is TRBD1 (6 bases). Germline CDR1 SGHTA, CDR2 FQGNSA. This CDR3 has 17 residues. V was clipped by 5 bases and J by 8 bases, with 25 bases between them.

Only one count was recorded for this clone. This chain uses TRBV28 with TRBJ1-5, with D possibly TRBD1 on 5 matching bases. The germline CDR1 and CDR2 sequences are MDHEN and SYDVKM. Trimming stripped 6 bases from V and 6 bases from J, with 6 bases between. The CDR3 sequence is 11 residues long. CDR3 region: CASRGRQPQHF. The CDR3 region has the DNA TGTGCCAGCAGGGGGCGTCAGCCCCAGCATTTT.

V and J are TRBV5-6 and TRBJ1-1; D not certain. Germline V gives CDR1 SGHDT, CDR2 YYEEEE. This CDR3 is built from 14 residues. Trimming removed 0 bases at V and 1 base at J, with 7 bases between. CDR3: CASSLGLENTEAFF. In DNA, the CDR3 is TGTGCCAGCAGCTTGGGACTGGAGAACACTGAAGCTTTCTTT.

This clone occurred many times. The chain employs TRBV12-3 or TRBV12-4 and TRBJ1-1; D uncertain. The CDR3 has 12 amino acids. V was cut by 0 bases and J by 5 bases, with 4 bases left in between. CDR3 coding DNA: TGTGCCAGCAGTTTAGCCAGGACTGAAGCTTTCTTT. Translated, it gives CASSLARTEAFF.

The chain links TRBV11-2 to TRBJ1-2; maybe TRBD1 (5 bases). Germline V gives CDR1 SGHAT, CDR2 FQNNGV. Trimming removed 4 bases at V and 8 bases at J, with 29 bases between. This CDR3 is 18 amino acids long. The CDR3 coding sequence is TGTGCCAGCAGCTCGTTTGGAGGGGCTGGGTTAACATTAGCAGGCTACACCTTC. Encoded protein: CASSSFGGAGLTLAGYTF.

The chain joins TRBV2 to TRBJ1-2; a weak D match, TRBD1 (6 bases). The ends were cut back, 5 bases at V and 5 bases at J, with 18 bases in the middle. The CDR3 runs 15 residues. In germline, CDR1 is SNHLY, CDR2 FYNNEI. Here the CDR3 reads CASSTSRGGEYGYTF. The CDR3, as DNA: TGTGCCAGCAGTACAAGCAGGGGCGGCGAGTATGGCTACACCTTC.

This chain links TRBV14 with TRBJ1-5; possible D gene TRBD1, 6 bases. Germline V gene data show CDR1 as SGHDN and CDR2 as FVKESK. The CDR3 spans 15 residues. V shed 0 bases and J shed 5 bases, with 11 bases lying between them. CDR3 sequence reads: CASSQDREGDQPQHF. The DNA for the CDR3 is TGTGCCAGCAGCCAAGACAGGGAGGGGGATCAGCCCCAGCATTTT.

The V and J genes are TRBV25-1 and TRBJ1-4; 10 bases align to TRBD1. The length of the CDR3 is 16 residues. Germline V gene sequence: CDR1 MGHDK, CDR2 SYGVNS. With V trimmed by 7 bases and J by 7 bases, 12 bases remained unmatched. The CDR3 region is CASKGTGAAFGEKLFF. CDR3 nucleotide sequence: TGTGCCAGCAAAGGGACAGGGGCGGCCTTTGGTGAAAAACTGTTTTTT.

The chain employs TRBV15 and TRBJ1-5; D unclear. Germline CDR1 and CDR2: LNHNV and YYDKDF (reference sequence). CDR3 size: 14 residues. V was clipped by 4 bases and J by 2 bases, with 9 bases between them. The CDR3 DNA reads TGTGCCACCAGCAAGCCCGGGGGCAATCAGCCCCAGCATTTT. It codes for CATSKPGGNQPQHF.

This chain links TRBV7-3 with TRBJ1-6; 9 nucleotides agree with TRBD1. The germline V gene has CDR1 SGHTA and CDR2 FQGTGA. This CDR3 has 14 residues. V lost 8 bases to trimming and J lost 1 base; unmatched junction nucleotides: 0. CDR3 sequence: CASGQGSYNSPLHF. The CDR3 DNA reads TGTGCCAGCGGACAGGGGTCCTATAATTCACCCCTCCACTTT.

Of note for this clone: Relative to the germline gene, one junction end is altered; a read error may explain this. The chain uses TRBV15 and TRBJ2-2; no clear D gene. This CDR3 spans 14 amino acids. The germline CDR1 and CDR2 sequences are LNHNV and YYDKDF (reference sequence). The CDR3 region has the DNA TGTGCCACCAGCAGAGGCATCGGGTCCGGAGAGCTGTTTTTT. Translating gives CATSRGIGSGELFF.

This chain links TRBV7-3 with TRBJ1-5; no clear D gene. The V gene lost 2 bases and the J gene lost 7 bases, with 9 bases spanning the gap. Germline V CDR1 and CDR2: SGHTA, FQGTGA. This CDR3 has 13 residues. CDR3 DNA: TGTGCCAGCAGCTTAGAGGGCGGCCAGCCCCAGCATTTT. It translates to CASSLEGGQPQHF.

This chain joins TRBV5-1 and TRBJ2-4, with D perhaps TRBD2 (6 bases). There are 13 residues in the CDR3. Trimming removed 4 bases at V and 8 bases at J, with 13 bases between. Germline CDR1 SGHRS, CDR2 YFSETQ. CDR3 region: CASSTGEGYIQYF. The CDR3 DNA sequence: TGCGCCAGCAGCACGGGGGAAGGGTACATTCAGTACTTC.

J is TRBJ1-2 and V is TRBV7-9; 11 bases are shared with TRBD1. Trimming cost V 5 bases and J 3 bases; bases outside gene matches: 8. Germline values: CDR1 SEHNR, CDR2 FQNEAQ (reference sequence). The CDR3 sequence is 16 residues long. CDR3 in DNA: TGTGCCAGCAGCCCGGGACAGGGGGGGTATGACTATGGCTACACCTTC. It translates to CASSPGQGGYDYGYTF.

The V and J genes are TRBV10-3 and TRBJ2-7; 10 bases fit TRBD2. This CDR3 is built from 12 residues. V shed 8 bases and J 6 bases; nucleotides not matched to a gene: 4. CDR1 is ENHRY, CDR2 SYGVKD, per germline. For the CDR3, the DNA is TGTGCCATCTCCGGGACTAGCGTCGAGCAGTACTTC. Translated: CAISGTSVEQYF.

The chain links TRBV5-4 to TRBJ1-3; unclear D gene. Trimming pared 5 bases from V and 0 bases from J, leaving 12 bases between. The CDR3 is 15 amino acids. Germline V gives CDR1 SGHNT, CDR2 YYREEE (reference sequence). CDR3 amino acids: CASSNRWSSGNTIYF. In nucleotides, the CDR3 is TGTGCCAGCAGTAACCGATGGAGCTCTGGAAACACCATATATTTT.

In this sample, this clone turned up once. V gene TRBV30 combines with J gene TRBJ1-1; D is ambiguous. V shed 0 bases and J shed 0 bases, with 11 bases lying between them. The CDR3 covers 15 residues. The V gene's germline CDR1 is GTSNPN and CDR2 SVGIG (reference sequence). In DNA form, the CDR3 reads TGTGCCTGGAGTGTAACCCACAGTCTGAACACTGAAGCTTTCTTT. Protein: CAWSVTHSLNTEAFF.

This chain uses TRBV28 with TRBJ1-3, with D unresolved. V was trimmed by 1 base and J by 8 bases, leaving 12 bases between them. The CDR3 covers 14 residues. Germline V gene sequence: CDR1 MDHEN, CDR2 SYDVKM. CDR3 residues: CASSLLSVGDTIYF. The CDR3 DNA sequence: TGTGCCAGCAGTTTATTATCAGTGGGAGACACCATATATTTT.

The V and J genes are TRBV5-4 and TRBJ1-2; 10 nucleotides align to TRBD1. The CDR3 contains 14 residues. Unmatched junction bases numbered 4, after V lost 4 bases and J lost 4 bases. Looked up from germline, CDR1 is SGHNT and CDR2 is YYREEE (reference sequence). CDR3: CASSPRDRGYGYTF. The DNA for the CDR3 is TGTGCCAGCAGCCCCCGGGACAGGGGCTATGGCTACACCTTC.

The genes are TRBV11-2 and TRBJ2-7; TRBD1 agrees at 8 bases. With V trimmed by 4 bases and J by 2 bases, 4 bases remained unmatched. The CDR3 covers 14 residues. CDR1 SGHAT and CDR2 FQNNGV come from the germline V gene. The CDR3 is CASSSTGAAYEQYF. As DNA, the CDR3 is TGTGCCAGCAGCTCGACAGGGGCGGCCTACGAGCAGTACTTC.

V gene TRBV3-1 (or the pseudogene TRBV3-2) combines with J gene TRBJ2-2; TRBD1 matches at 11 bases. The germline gives CDR1 LGHDT, CDR2 YNNKEL (reference sequence). V was pared by 1 base and J by 5 bases, with 3 bases of the junction left unmatched. The CDR3 is 16 amino acids. CDR3 loop: CASSQGWDRGTGELFF. CDR3 sequence (DNA): TGTGCCAGCAGCCAAGGATGGGACAGGGGGACCGGGGAGCTGTTTTTT.

The genes are TRBV19 and TRBJ1-4; D remains ambiguous. This CDR3 comprises 15 residues. V was shortened by 7 bases and J by 0 bases, with 12 bases between the two germline ends. Germline-derived CDR1 and CDR2 are LNHDA and SQIVND (reference sequence). CDR3 amino acids: CASISTRATNEKLFF. CDR3 in DNA: TGTGCCAGTATCTCTACGAGGGCAACTAATGAAAAACTGTTTTTT.